These 23 T cell receptor beta chains were all obtained from the same sample, sequenced in a study of T and B cells in COVID-19 patients. TRB rearrangements were amplified by multiplex PCR with BIOMED2 TRB-A/B primers. MiXCR, run by TCRdb on the multiplex PCR reads, gives a single entry per CDR3 protein. The sample has more than 20,000 distinct CDR3 sequences, about 30% seen once; the top ten hold roughly 1.7%. TRB was amplified from about 260-540 ng of blood genomic DNA. The sample consisted of blood. These receptors all stem from a human donor who had recovered from COVID-19.

This rearrangement joins TRBV5-5 to TRBJ1-1; tentatively, D is TRBD1 (5 bases). The V end lost 4 bases, the J end lost 5 bases, and 24 bases lay between the germline ends. Germline V gene sequence: CDR1 SGHKS, CDR2 YYEKEE (reference sequence). This CDR3 comprises 17 residues. The CDR3: CASSGETRTPGNTEAFF. CDR3 in DNA: TGTGCCAGCAGCGGGGAAACTAGGACACCCGGGAATACTGAAGCTTTCTTT.

This chain uses TRBV6-5 with TRBJ2-1; 9 bases align to TRBD2. CDR3 length equals 14 residues. CDR1 is MNHEY, CDR2 SVGAGI, per germline. After removal of 8 bases from V and 8 bases from J, the junction contained 10 bases not matched to a gene. The CDR3 sequence: CASRRGGGVYEQFF. DNA for the CDR3: TGTGCCAGCCGGCGTGGCGGGGGGGTCTATGAGCAGTTCTTC.

Only a few counts were recorded for this clonotype. The rearrangement links TRBV13 to TRBJ1-2, with unresolved D. The length of the CDR3 is 13 residues. The germline V and J ends were trimmed by 8 bases and 7 bases, with 17 bases remaining between them. Germline CDR1 PRHDT, CDR2 FYEKMQ (reference sequence). This CDR3 reads CASSMAVPRGYTF. Written as DNA, the CDR3 is TGTGCCAGCTCAATGGCGGTACCTCGTGGCTACACCTTC. Together with reference TRBV13 and TRBJ1-2, the CDR3 gives the full variable domain: AAGVIQSPRHLIKEKRETATLKCYPIPRHDTVYWYQQGPGQDPQFLISFYEKMQSDKGSIPDRFSAQQFSDYHSELNMSSLELGDSALYFCASSMAVPRGYTFGSGTRLTVV.

The chain couples TRBV7-2 to TRBJ2-7; unclear D gene. V was pared by 7 bases and J by 3 bases, with 16 bases between. Germline CDR1 is SGHTA and CDR2 is FQGNSA. This CDR3 has 14 residues. The CDR3 region has the DNA TGTGCCAGCACCTCATCGGACGTAATCTACGAGCAGTACTTC. As protein: CASTSSDVIYEQYF.

This sequence joins TRBV6-2 or TRBV6-3 and TRBJ2-3, with TRBD2 matching 14 bases. The V gene's germline CDR1 is MNHEY and CDR2 SVGEGT. The trim removed 5 bases at V and 4 bases at J, leaving 11 bases unmatched. The CDR3 has 18 amino acids. The CDR3 loop reads CASSRYSGLAGGADTQYF. CDR3 DNA: TGTGCCAGCAGTAGATACTCAGGACTAGCGGGAGGTGCAGATACGCAGTATTTT.

The chain employs TRBV10-3 and TRBJ1-3; D is unresolved. The V end was cut by 0 bases, the J end by 8 bases, with 14 bases between. The CDR3 covers 15 residues. Germline CDR1 reads ENHRY; CDR2 reads SYGVKD. CDR3 region: CAISESSALGDTIYF. The CDR3 DNA reads TGTGCCATCAGTGAGTCATCTGCGTTGGGAGACACCATATATTTT.

The V call is TRBV18, the J call TRBJ1-2; TRBD1 agrees at 7 bases. CDR1 and CDR2 (germline): KGHSH, LQKENI. This CDR3 comprises 13 residues. Trimming removed 3 bases from V and 5 bases from J; junction bases left unmatched: 3. The CDR3 DNA sequence: TGTGCCAGCTCACCCGGGACAGAATATGGCTACACCTTC. Amino acids: CASSPGTEYGYTF.

The V and J genes are TRBV5-4 and TRBJ2-7, with D uncertain. CDR3 length: 15 residues. Trimming pared 2 bases from V and 5 bases from J, leaving 17 bases between. CDR1 is SGHNT and CDR2 is YYREEE in the germline V gene (reference sequence). CDR3 bases: TGTGCCAGCAGCTTAGTGCTGGGGAATGCCAACGAGCAGTACTTC. Translating it yields CASSLVLGNANEQYF.

This clonotype was seen more than once but under ten times. The genes are TRBV30 and TRBJ2-4; D unresolved. Germline V gene data show CDR1 as GTSNPN and CDR2 as SVGIG (reference sequence). The length of the CDR3 is 11 residues. V dropped 5 bases and J dropped 4 bases, with 6 bases sitting between them. CDR3 protein: CAWGRKNIQYF. Written as DNA, the CDR3 is TGTGCCTGGGGCAGGAAAAACATTCAGTACTTC.

The chain couples TRBV4-2 to TRBJ2-1; the D is unclear. The CDR3 runs 16 residues. Germline CDR1 and CDR2: LGHNA and YNFKEQ. V was trimmed by 0 bases and J by 0 bases, leaving 9 bases between them. The CDR3 loop is CASSQDYPGSYNEQFF. CDR3 DNA sequence: TGTGCCAGCAGCCAAGATTACCCGGGCTCCTACAATGAGCAGTTCTTC.

This clonotype was counted a single time. The genes are TRBV7-2 and TRBJ2-7; D uncertain. The V and J ends lost 5 bases and 0 bases respectively, with 5 bases between them. This CDR3 is built from 12 residues. Germline loops: CDR1 SGHTA, CDR2 FQGNSA. The CDR3 region is CASSASSYEQYF. The CDR3 DNA sequence: TGTGCCAGCAGCGCGAGCTCCTACGAGCAGTACTTC.

This clonotype showed up just a few times. This chain links TRBV19 with TRBJ2-7, with TRBD2 matching over 7 bases. There are 13 residues in the CDR3. Per the germline V gene, CDR1 is LNHDA and CDR2 is SQIVND (reference sequence). Trimming removed 6 bases from V and 3 bases from J; junction bases left unmatched: 5. The CDR3 DNA is TGTGCCAGTAGGGAACCGGGGGGCTACGAGCAGTACTTC. Protein sequence: CASREPGGYEQYF.

This clonotype was recorded a few times. The rearrangement uses TRBV7-2 and TRBJ2-1; tentatively, D is TRBD1 (5 bases). Germline CDR1 reads SGHTA; CDR2 reads FQGNSA. V was clipped by 5 bases and J by 3 bases, with 14 bases between them. The CDR3 is 15 amino acids. In DNA form, the CDR3 reads TGTGCCAGCAGCGGTACAGGTACCAACTACAATGAGCAGTTCTTC. Encoded protein: CASSGTGTNYNEQFF.

The chain combines TRBV5-4 with TRBJ1-4; D gene ambiguous. Germline V gene sequence: CDR1 SGHNT, CDR2 YYREEE (reference sequence). Trimming pared 0 bases from V and 8 bases from J, leaving 2 bases between. This CDR3 has 11 residues. CDR3 nucleotide sequence: TGTGCCAGCAGCTTGGGGGAAAAACTGTTTTTT. It codes for CASSLGEKLFF.

The gene calls are TRBV20-1 and TRBJ2-3; D is possibly TRBD2 (7 bases). The V end was cut by 3 bases, the J end by 2 bases, with 12 bases between. CDR3 length: 14 residues. Germline CDR1 and CDR2: DFQATT and SNEGSKA (reference sequence). The CDR3 DNA sequence: TGCAGTGCTAGGATCGCGGGGGCCACAGATACGCAGTATTTT. It translates to CSARIAGATDTQYF.

By sample fraction, this clonotype is medium-sized. V is TRBV15 and J is TRBJ1-6; D may be TRBD1 (6 bases). The CDR3 loop spans 13 amino acids. CDR1 is LNHNV, CDR2 YYDKDF, per germline (reference sequence). V dropped 3 bases and J dropped 10 bases, with 10 bases sitting between them. In DNA form, the CDR3 reads TGTGCCACCAGCAGGGACAGAGGGTCACCCCTCCACTTT. Translated: CATSRDRGSPLHF.

The V and J genes are TRBV20-1 and TRBJ1-2; a possible D gene is TRBD1 (5 bases). Deletions cut 2 bases from V and 4 bases from J, with 11 bases between. This CDR3 comprises 13 residues. Germline-derived CDR1 and CDR2 are DFQATT and SNEGSKA (reference sequence). The CDR3 DNA reads as TGCAGTGCTAGATCAGTTGACAGCTATGGCTACACCTTC. Its translation: CSARSVDSYGYTF.

This clonotype has a handful of counts. The CDR3 protein is CASTRPGTNYEQYF. The DNA of the CDR3 is TGTGCCAGCACCCGACCCGGGACAAACTACGAGCAGTACTTC. The chain links TRBV6-1 to TRBJ2-7; a possible D gene is TRBD1 (6 bases). The V and J ends lost 7 bases and 3 bases respectively, with 16 bases between them. Germline V gene data show CDR1 as MNHNS and CDR2 as SASEGT. The CDR3 totals 14 residues.

This clonotype was seen ten or more times. V gene TRBV27 combines with J gene TRBJ2-1, with D perhaps TRBD2 (6 bases). The germline V gene encodes CDR1 MNHEY and CDR2 SMNVEV (reference sequence). The CDR3 has 15 residues. The V end was cut by 6 bases, the J end by 4 bases, with 16 bases between. CDR3 amino acids: CASRSRGGEYNEQFF. The CDR3 DNA reads TGTGCCAGCAGATCGCGGGGTGGCGAATACAATGAGCAGTTCTTC.

The chain links TRBV7-2 to TRBJ1-6; 7 nucleotides align to TRBD1. Germline V gene sequence: CDR1 SGHTA, CDR2 FQGNSA. CDR3 length: 14 amino acids. V lost 7 bases to trimming and J lost 10 bases; unmatched junction nucleotides: 10. The chain's CDR3 is CASTQGGEASPLHF. The CDR3 region has the DNA TGTGCCAGCACCCAGGGGGGCGAAGCGTCACCCCTCCACTTT.

By share, this clonotype counts as medium-sized. The chain couples TRBV18 to TRBJ2-2, with D possibly being TRBD1 (6 bases). CDR3 length equals 16 residues. Germline V gives CDR1 KGHSH, CDR2 LQKENI. The V end lost 3 bases, the J end lost 0 bases, and 11 bases lay between the germline ends. CDR3 in DNA: TGTGCCAGCTCACCCCCGGGACACTCGAACACCGGGGAGCTGTTTTTT. Its translation: CASSPPGHSNTGELFF.

The rearrangement uses TRBV6-5 and TRBJ1-2, with 8 positions matching TRBD1. This CDR3 region has 13 residues. From germline, CDR1 is MNHEY and CDR2 SVGAGI. V gave up 3 bases and J gave up 5 bases; unmatched junction bases: 2. The CDR3 spells CASSYYRGYGYTF. CDR3 DNA sequence: TGTGCCAGCAGTTATTACAGGGGGTATGGCTACACCTTC.

This rearrangement joins TRBV20-1 to TRBJ1-1; D gene ambiguous. This CDR3 contains 11 residues. Germline V gives CDR1 DFQATT, CDR2 SNEGSKA (reference sequence). Trimming pared 7 bases from V and 0 bases from J, leaving 6 bases between. The CDR3 sequence is CSVRVNTEAFF. CDR3 sequence (DNA): TGCAGTGTTAGGGTGAACACTGAAGCTTTCTTT.